This TCR beta chain is drawn from a study of blood T cell repertoires in COVID-19. Whole-study context: Italy, Spain and the United States were the sources of the convalescent and acute COVID-19 samples. PBMCs, B-cell-depleted T cells, or T cells provided the cDNA or gDNA that made up the material.

The CDR3 has 15 residues. In germline, CDR1 is KGHSH, CDR2 LQKENI. J was trimmed by 5 bases and V by 2 bases; bases with no gene match: 6. Under the authors' procedure: Reference gene primer amplification in the assay estimated nucleated cell counts. TCRdb keeps only in-frame clones here, not all; method: immunoSEQ multiplex PCR. D and trimming were read from the DNA, whereas the V and J calls and clone size are those reported in that table. The data contain roughly 120,000 clones, approximately 85% of them seen just once; the ten biggest clones take up 5% to 6.5%. Patients in Seattle were enrolled during active infection, then followed longitudinally. Only a few counts were recorded for this clone.

Sequences were obtained from peripheral blood. The clonotype comes from an older woman with COVID-19, enrolled during active disease. V usage is TRBV18 and J usage is TRBJ2-3; 8 bases agree with TRBD2. CDR3: CASSPSGLELDTQYF. The CDR3 nucleotides are TGTGCCAGCTCACCATCGGGACTAGAGTTAGATACGCAGTATTTT. The variable domain in full, with the rest retrieved from reference TRBV18 and TRBJ2-3, is NAGVMQNPRHLVRRRGQEARLRCSPMKGHSHVYWYRQLPEEGLKFMVYLQKENIIDESGMPKERFSAEFPKEGPSILRIQQVVRGDSAAYFCASSPSGLELDTQYFGPGTRLTVL.